The present T cell receptor beta chain was sequenced within a study of shared clonotypes between healthy human individuals. Some clones are missing from TCRdb's copy, which holds only in-frame ones; the method was immunoSEQ multiplex PCR. The repertoire has millions of clones, around nine tenths of them found once; the top ten carry 0.13% to 0.15%. With regard to this clone: The antigen remains unidentified.

Study-wide points: Compared with memory subsets, naive subsets generally had larger estimated richness. Non-shared clonotypes showed lower generation probabilities than clonotypes common to all four donors.

The study separated CD4+ cells into CD45RA+ naive and CD45RA-negative memory subsets. The germline gives CDR1 SGHDT, CDR2 YYEEEE. The CDR3 totals 17 residues. This sequence joins TRBV5-6 and TRBJ2-5; TRBD1 is a possible D gene (5 bases). Matching the DNA end better, TRBJ2-7 makes the J call doubtful. The sequenced sample consisted of naive CD4+ T cells sorted from blood. Subset here: CD45RA+ positively selected. The receptor comes from a man between 18 and 35 years old in good health. CDR3 in amino acids: CASSRSSKGRGSYEQYF. The CDR3 coding sequence is TGTGCCAGCAGCCGATCCTCCAAGGGAAGGGGCTCCTACGAGCAGTACTTC.